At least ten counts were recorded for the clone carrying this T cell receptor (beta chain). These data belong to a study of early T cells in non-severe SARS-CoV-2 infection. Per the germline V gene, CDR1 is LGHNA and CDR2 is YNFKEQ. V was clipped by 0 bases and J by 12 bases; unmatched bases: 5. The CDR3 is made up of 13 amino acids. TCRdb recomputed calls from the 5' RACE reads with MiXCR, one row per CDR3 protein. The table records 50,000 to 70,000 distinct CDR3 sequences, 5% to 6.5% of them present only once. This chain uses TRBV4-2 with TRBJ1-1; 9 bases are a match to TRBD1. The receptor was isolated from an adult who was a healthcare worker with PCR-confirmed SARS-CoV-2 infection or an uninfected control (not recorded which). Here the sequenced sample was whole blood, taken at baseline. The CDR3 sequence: CASSQDRTGETFF. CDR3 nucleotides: TGTGCCAGCAGCCAAGATAGGACAGGGGAGACTTTCTTT.